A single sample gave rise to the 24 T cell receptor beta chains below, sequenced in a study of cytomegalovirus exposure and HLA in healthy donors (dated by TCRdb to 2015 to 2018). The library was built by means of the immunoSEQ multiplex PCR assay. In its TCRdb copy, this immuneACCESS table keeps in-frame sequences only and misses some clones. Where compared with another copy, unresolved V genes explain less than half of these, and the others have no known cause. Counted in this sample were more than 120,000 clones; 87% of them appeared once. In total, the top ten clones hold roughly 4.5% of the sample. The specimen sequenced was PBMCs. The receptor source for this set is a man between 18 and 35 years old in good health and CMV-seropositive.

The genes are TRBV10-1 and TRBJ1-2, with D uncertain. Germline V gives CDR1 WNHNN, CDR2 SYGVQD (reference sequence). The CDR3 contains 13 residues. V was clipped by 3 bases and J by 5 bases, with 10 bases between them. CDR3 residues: CASSENLAYGYTF. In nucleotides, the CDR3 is TGCGCCAGCAGTGAAAATCTGGCATATGGCTACACCTTC.

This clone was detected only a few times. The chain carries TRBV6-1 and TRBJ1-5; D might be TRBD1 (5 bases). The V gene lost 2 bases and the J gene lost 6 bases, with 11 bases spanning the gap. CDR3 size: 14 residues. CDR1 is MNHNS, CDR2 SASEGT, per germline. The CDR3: CASSEWGVGQPQHF. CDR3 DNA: TGTGCCAGCAGTGAATGGGGGGTTGGTCAGCCCCAGCATTTT.

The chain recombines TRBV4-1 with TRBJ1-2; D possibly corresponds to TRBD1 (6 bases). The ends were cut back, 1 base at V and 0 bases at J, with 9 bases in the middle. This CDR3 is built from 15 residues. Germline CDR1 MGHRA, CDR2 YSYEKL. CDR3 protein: CASSQGTDPNYGYTF. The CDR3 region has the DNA TGCGCCAGCAGCCAAGGGACAGATCCTAACTATGGCTACACCTTC.

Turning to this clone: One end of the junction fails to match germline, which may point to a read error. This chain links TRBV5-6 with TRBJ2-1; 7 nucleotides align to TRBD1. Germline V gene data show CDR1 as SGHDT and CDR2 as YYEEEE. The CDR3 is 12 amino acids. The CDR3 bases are TGTGCCAGCAGCTTGTCCCCGGGACAGCACATCTTC. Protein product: CASSLSPGQHIF.

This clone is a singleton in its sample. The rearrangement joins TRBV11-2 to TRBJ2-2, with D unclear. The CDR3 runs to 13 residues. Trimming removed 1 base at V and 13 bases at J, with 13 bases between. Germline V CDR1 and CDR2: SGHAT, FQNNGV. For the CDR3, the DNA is TGTGCCAGCAGCTTAGGTCCGCGCGCAGGGCTGTTTTTT. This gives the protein CASSLGPRAGLFF. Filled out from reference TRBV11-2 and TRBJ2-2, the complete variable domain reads EAGVAQSPRYKIIEKRQSVAFWCNPISGHATLYWYQQILGQGPKLLIQFQNNGVVDDSQLPKDRFSAERLKGVDSTLKIQPAKLEDSAVYLCASSLGPRAGLFFGEGSRLTVL.

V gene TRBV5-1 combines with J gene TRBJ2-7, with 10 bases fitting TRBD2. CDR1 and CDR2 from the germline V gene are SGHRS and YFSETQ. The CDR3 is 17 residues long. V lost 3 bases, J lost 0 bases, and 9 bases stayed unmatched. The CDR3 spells CASSSLGTSASSYEQYF. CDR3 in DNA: TGCGCCAGCAGCTCCCTTGGGACTAGCGCGAGCTCCTACGAGCAGTACTTC.

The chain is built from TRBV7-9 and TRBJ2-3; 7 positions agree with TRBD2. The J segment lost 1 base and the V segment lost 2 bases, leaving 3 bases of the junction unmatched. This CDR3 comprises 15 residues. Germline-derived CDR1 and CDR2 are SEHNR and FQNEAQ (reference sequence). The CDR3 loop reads CASSLREARTDTQYF. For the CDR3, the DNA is TGTGCCAGCAGCTTACGGGAGGCGCGCACAGATACGCAGTATTTT.

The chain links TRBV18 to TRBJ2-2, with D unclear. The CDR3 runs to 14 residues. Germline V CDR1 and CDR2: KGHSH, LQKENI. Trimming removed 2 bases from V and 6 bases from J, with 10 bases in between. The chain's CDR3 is CASSPSIRSGELFF. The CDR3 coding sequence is TGTGCCAGCTCACCAAGTATCCGGTCCGGGGAGCTGTTTTTT.

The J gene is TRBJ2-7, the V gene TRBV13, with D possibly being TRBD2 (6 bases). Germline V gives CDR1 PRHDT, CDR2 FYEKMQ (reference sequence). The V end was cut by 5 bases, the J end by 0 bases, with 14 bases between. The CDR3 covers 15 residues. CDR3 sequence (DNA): TGTGCCAGCAGCCCACCTCGGGACTCCTCCTACGAGCAGTACTTC. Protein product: CASSPPRDSSYEQYF.

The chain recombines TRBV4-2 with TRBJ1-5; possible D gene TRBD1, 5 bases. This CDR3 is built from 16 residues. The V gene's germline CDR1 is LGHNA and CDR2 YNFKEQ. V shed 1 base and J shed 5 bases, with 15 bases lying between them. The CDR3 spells CASSQVSSLGDQPQHF. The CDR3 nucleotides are TGTGCCAGCAGCCAAGTTTCCTCTCTAGGGGATCAGCCCCAGCATTTT.

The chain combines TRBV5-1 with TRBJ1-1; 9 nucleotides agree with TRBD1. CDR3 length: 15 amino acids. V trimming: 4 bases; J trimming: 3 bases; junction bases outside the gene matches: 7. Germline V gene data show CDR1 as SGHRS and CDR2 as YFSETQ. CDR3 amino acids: CASSSPGQGDTEAFF. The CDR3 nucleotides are TGCGCCAGCAGCAGCCCGGGACAGGGCGACACTGAAGCTTTCTTT.

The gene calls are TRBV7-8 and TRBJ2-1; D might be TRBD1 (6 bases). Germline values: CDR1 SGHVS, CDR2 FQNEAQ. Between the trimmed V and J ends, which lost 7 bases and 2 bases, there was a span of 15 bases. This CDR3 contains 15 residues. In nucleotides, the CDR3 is TGTGCCAGCACCCGGACAGCGTCCCCCTACAATGAGCAGTTCTTC. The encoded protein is CASTRTASPYNEQFF.

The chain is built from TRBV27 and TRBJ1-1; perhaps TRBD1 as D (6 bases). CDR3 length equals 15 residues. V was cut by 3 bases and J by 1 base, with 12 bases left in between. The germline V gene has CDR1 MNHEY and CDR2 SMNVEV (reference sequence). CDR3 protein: CASSFAETGNTEAFF. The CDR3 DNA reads TGTGCCAGCAGTTTCGCGGAGACAGGGAACACTGAAGCTTTCTTT.

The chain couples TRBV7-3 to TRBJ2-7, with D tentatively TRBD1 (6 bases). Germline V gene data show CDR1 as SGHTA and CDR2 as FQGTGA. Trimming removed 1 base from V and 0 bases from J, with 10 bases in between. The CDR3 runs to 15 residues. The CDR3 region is CASSLNGGLSYEQYF. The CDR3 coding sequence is TGTGCCAGCAGCTTAAATGGGGGCCTCTCCTACGAGCAGTACTTC.

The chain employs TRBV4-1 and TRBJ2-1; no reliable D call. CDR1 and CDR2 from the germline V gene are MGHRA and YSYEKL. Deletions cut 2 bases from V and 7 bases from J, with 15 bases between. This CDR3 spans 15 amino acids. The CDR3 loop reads CASSQPVENRNEQFF. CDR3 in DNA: TGCGCCAGCAGCCAACCCGTGGAGAACCGTAATGAGCAGTTCTTC.

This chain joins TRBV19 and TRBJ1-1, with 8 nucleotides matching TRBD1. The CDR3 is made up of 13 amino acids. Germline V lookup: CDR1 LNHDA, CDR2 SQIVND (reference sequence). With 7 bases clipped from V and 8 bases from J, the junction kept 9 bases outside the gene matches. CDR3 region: CASNNRGTLEAFF. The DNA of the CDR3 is TGTGCCAGTAACAACAGGGGGACCTTGGAAGCTTTCTTT.

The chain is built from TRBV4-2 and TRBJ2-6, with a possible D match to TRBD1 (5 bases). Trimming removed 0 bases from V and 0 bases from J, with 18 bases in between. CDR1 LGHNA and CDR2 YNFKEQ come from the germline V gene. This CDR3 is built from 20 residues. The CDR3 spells CASSQEVERGIPSGANVLTF. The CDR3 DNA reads TGTGCCAGCAGCCAAGAAGTGGAAAGGGGAATACCCTCTGGGGCCAACGTCCTGACTTTC.

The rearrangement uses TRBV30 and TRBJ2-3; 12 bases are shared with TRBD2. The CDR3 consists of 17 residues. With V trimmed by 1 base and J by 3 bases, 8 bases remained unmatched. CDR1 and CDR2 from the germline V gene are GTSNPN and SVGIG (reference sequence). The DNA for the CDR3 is TGTGCCTGGAGTGCATCCAGGACTAGCGGGGTGACAGATACGCAGTATTTT. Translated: CAWSASRTSGVTDTQYF.

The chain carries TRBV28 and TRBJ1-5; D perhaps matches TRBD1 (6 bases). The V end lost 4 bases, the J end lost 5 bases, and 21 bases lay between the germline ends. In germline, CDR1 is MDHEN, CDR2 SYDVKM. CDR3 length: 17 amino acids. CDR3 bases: TGTGCCAGCAGTTCACCAGCCTCGGGACACCAATATCAGCCCCAGCATTTT. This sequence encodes CASSSPASGHQYQPQHF.

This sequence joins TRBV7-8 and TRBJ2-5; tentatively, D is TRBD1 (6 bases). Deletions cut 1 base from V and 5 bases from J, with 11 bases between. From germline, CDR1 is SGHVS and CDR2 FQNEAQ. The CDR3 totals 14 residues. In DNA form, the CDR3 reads TGTGCCAGCAGCTTAGTAGGGGGTGTGGAGACCCAGTACTTC. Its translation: CASSLVGGVETQYF.

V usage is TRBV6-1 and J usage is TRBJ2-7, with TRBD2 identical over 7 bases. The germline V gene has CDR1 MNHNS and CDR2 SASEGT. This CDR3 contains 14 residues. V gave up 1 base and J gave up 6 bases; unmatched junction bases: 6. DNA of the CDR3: TGTGCCAGCAGTGAAGTGGCTAGCGGCCGCGAGCAGTACTTC. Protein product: CASSEVASGREQYF.

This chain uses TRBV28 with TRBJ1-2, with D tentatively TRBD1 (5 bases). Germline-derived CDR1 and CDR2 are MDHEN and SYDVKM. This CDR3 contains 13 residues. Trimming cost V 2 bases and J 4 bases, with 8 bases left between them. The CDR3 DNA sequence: TGTGCCAGCAGTTTAACAGGAGCCTATGGCTACACCTTC. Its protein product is CASSLTGAYGYTF.

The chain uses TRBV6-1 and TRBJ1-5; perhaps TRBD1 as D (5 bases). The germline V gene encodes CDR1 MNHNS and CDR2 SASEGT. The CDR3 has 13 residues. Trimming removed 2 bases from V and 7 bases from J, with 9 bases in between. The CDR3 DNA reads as TGTGCCAGCAGTGAAAGACAGTGGCAGCCCCAGCATTTT. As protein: CASSERQWQPQHF.

The CDR3 loop reads CASSLTGGRGPQHF. CDR3 nucleotides: TGTGCCAGTAGCCTGACAGGGGGCAGGGGGCCCCAGCATTTT. This chain joins TRBV19 and TRBJ1-5; 10 bases align to TRBD1. There are 14 residues in the CDR3. Germline V gene lookup returns CDR1 LNHDA and CDR2 SQIVND (reference sequence). Trimming at V came to 6 bases and at J to 9 bases, leaving 8 bases not matched to a gene.